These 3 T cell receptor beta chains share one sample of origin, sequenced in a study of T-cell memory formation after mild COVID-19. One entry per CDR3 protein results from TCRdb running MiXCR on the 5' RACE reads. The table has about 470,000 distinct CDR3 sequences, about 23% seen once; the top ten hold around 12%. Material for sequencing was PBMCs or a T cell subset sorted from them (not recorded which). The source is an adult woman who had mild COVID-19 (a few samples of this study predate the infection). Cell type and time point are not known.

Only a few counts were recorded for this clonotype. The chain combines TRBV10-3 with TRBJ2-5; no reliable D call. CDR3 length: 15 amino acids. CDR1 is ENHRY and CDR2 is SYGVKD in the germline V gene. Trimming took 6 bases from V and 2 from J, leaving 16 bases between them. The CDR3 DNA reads TGTGCCATCAGCATGAGGACGGATCGACAAGAGACCCAGTACTTC. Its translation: CAISMRTDRQETQYF.

The CDR3 sequence: CASSQAYGIEAFF. The CDR3 DNA reads TGCGCCAGCAGCCAAGCGTATGGGATTGAAGCTTTCTTT. The chain combines TRBV4-1 with TRBJ1-1; D is undetermined. The V end lost 1 base, the J end lost 7 bases, and 10 bases lay between the germline ends. The CDR3 runs 13 residues. CDR1 and CDR2 from the germline V gene are MGHRA and YSYEKL.

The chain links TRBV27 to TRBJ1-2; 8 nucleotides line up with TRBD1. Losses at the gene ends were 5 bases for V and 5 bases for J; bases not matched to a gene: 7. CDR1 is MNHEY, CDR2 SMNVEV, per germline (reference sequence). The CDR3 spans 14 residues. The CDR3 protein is CASSPQGAGYGYTF. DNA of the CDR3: TGTGCCAGCAGTCCTCAGGGGGCGGGGTATGGCTACACCTTC.